This T cell receptor (beta chain) was captured in a study of T cell changes during pregnancy in multiple sclerosis. Germline CDR1 is SEHNR and CDR2 is FQNEAQ (reference sequence). V was trimmed by 2 bases and J by 4 bases, leaving 9 bases between them. The CDR3 runs to 14 residues. Here immunoSEQ multiplex PCR was the method, and the copy in TCRdb shows in-frame clones only, minus some. The data show some 70,000 clones, about 90% seen once. The TCR was taken from a female donor in good health, enrolled as a control in a pregnancy study. The chain employs TRBV7-9 and TRBJ2-1; the D gene is possibly TRBD2 (5 bases). Specimen: peripheral blood, collected in the second trimester of pregnancy. The CDR3 is CASSLSRDYNEQFF. The CDR3 coding sequence is TGTGCCAGCAGCTTATCGAGGGATTACAATGAGCAGTTCTTC.